This passage covers 16 T cell receptor beta chains from one sample sequenced in a study of cytomegalovirus exposure and HLA in healthy donors. Using immunoSEQ multiplex PCR, the repertoire was profiled, and TCRdb retains in-frame clones only, with some absent. The table includes tens of thousands of clones, 91% detected once. Sequencing was performed on PBMCs. Receptors were obtained from a man aged 18 to 35 in good health and CMV-seronegative.

Here the CDR3 DNA reads TGTGCCAGCTCAGTACGGACAGGGGCCCACACCGGGGAGCTGTTTTTT. Translating it yields CASSVRTGAHTGELFF. The chain uses TRBV18 and TRBJ2-2, with 9 positions matching TRBD1. V dropped 5 bases and J dropped 3; count of bases not matched to a gene: 7. Germline-derived CDR1 and CDR2 are KGHSH and LQKENI. CDR3 length: 16 amino acids.

The V call is TRBV5-4, the J call TRBJ2-3, with TRBD1 matching 9 bases. V dropped 4 bases and J dropped 2; count of bases not matched to a gene: 5. This CDR3 has 15 amino acids. Germline V lookup: CDR1 SGHNT, CDR2 YYREEE (reference sequence). The CDR3 nucleotides read TGTGCCAGCAGCGGAGGGACAGGGTCCACAGATACGCAGTATTTT. Translation: CASSGGTGSTDTQYF.

This chain uses TRBV7-2 with TRBJ2-3, with a tentative D call TRBD2 (6 bases). The length of the CDR3 is 15 residues. Trimming cost V 2 bases and J 2 bases, with 11 bases left between them. Per the germline V gene, CDR1 is SGHTA and CDR2 is FQGNSA. In DNA, the CDR3 is TGTGCCAGCAGCTTAACTCGGGAGTTCACAGATACGCAGTATTTT. Amino acid sequence: CASSLTREFTDTQYF.

This clone was seen a single time. This chain uses TRBV5-1 with TRBJ1-4; D ambiguous. V was shortened by 0 bases and J by 10 bases, with 16 bases between the two germline ends. Germline assignment: CDR1 SGHRS and CDR2 YFSETQ. The CDR3 is 15 amino acids. Here the CDR3 DNA reads TGCGCCAGCAGCTTGGGAGACACCAAAAGCGGAAAACTGTTTTTT. Translation gives CASSLGDTKSGKLFF.

This sequence joins TRBV4-3 and TRBJ2-5, with 8 bases that match TRBD2. There are 17 residues in the CDR3. Germline V gives CDR1 LGHNA, CDR2 YSLEER. With V trimmed by 0 bases and J by 4 bases, 10 bases remained unmatched. CDR3 protein: CASSQDLAGGGGETQYF. In DNA form, the CDR3 reads TGCGCCAGCAGCCAAGATTTGGCGGGAGGAGGGGGAGAGACCCAGTACTTC.

The J gene is TRBJ1-1, the V gene TRBV5-4; no clear D. Germline V gene sequence: CDR1 SGHNT, CDR2 YYREEE (reference sequence). The CDR3 is 14 residues long. The V gene lost 1 base and the J gene lost 4 bases, with 11 bases spanning the gap. The CDR3 reads CASSLPTRITEAFF. CDR3 coding DNA: TGTGCCAGCAGCTTGCCGACGCGGATCACTGAAGCTTTCTTT.

V gene TRBV28 combines with J gene TRBJ2-7; D might be TRBD2 (7 bases). Trimming shortened V by 8 bases and J by 4 bases, and 21 bases separated the two germline ends. The CDR3 consists of 15 residues. Germline CDR1 reads MDHEN; CDR2 reads SYDVKM. The CDR3 nucleotides read TGTGCCAGCCCCAAGGGAGGGCCTAGGGGGTACGAGCAGTACTTC. It yields the protein CASPKGGPRGYEQYF.

V and J are TRBV12-5 and TRBJ2-5; the D gene is possibly TRBD1 (6 bases). V lost 4 bases to trimming and J lost 5 bases, with 14 bases between them. Germline values: CDR1 LGHNT, CDR2 FRNRAP. This CDR3 is built from 14 residues. DNA for the CDR3: TGTGCTAGTGGTTCGACAGGTGTAAGGGAGACCCAGTACTTC. Translated, it gives CASGSTGVRETQYF.

In its sample, this clone was seen many times. V and J are TRBV25-1 and TRBJ1-2, with D unclear. The CDR3 runs 12 residues. Per the germline V gene, CDR1 is MGHDK and CDR2 is SYGVNS. V lost 3 bases and J 5 bases, leaving 7 bases between the germline ends. CDR3 sequence: CASSERAYGYTF. CDR3 DNA sequence: TGTGCCAGCAGTGAGCGGGCATATGGCTACACCTTC.

In DNA, the CDR3 is TGTGCCAGTAGTATCGACGGCGGGGCCTACTACGAGCAGTACTTC. It yields the protein CASSIDGGAYYEQYF. This chain connects TRBV19 to TRBJ2-7; TRBD2 might be the D (6 bases). This CDR3 is 15 amino acids long. CDR1 LNHDA and CDR2 SQIVND come from the germline V gene (reference sequence). Trimming took off 3 bases at V and 3 bases at J, with 15 bases between the two ends.

The chain links TRBV2 to TRBJ2-7; 7 nucleotides align to TRBD1. The germline V gene encodes CDR1 SNHLY and CDR2 FYNNEI. The trim removed 8 bases at V and 3 bases at J, leaving 10 bases unmatched. The CDR3 extends over 14 amino acids. CDR3 region: CASETADRSYEQYF. In nucleotides, the CDR3 is TGTGCCAGCGAGACGGCGGACAGGAGCTACGAGCAGTACTTC.

The rearrangement joins TRBV21-1 to TRBJ2-5; the D segment call TRBD1 is taken from the table without a DNA check. TRBV21-1 is flagged as a pseudogene. The CDR3 is made up of 19 amino acids. The CDR3 bases are TGTGCCAGCACCACATTTAACGACCCCAGGGACAGGGGTTTAGAGACCCAGTACTTC. Its protein is CASTTFNDPRDRGLETQYF.

Details on this clone: Other DNA sequences within the sample encode an identical CDR3. The chain is built from TRBV18 and TRBJ1-3; TRBD1 aligns across 7 bases. CDR1 KGHSH and CDR2 LQKENI come from the germline V gene. V gave up 3 bases and J gave up 3 bases; unmatched junction bases: 2. CDR3 length equals 14 residues. CDR3 in amino acids: CASSPDRVGNTIYF. The CDR3, as DNA: TGTGCCAGCTCACCCGACAGGGTTGGAAACACCATATATTTT.

This clone was seen only a few times. The rearrangement uses TRBV11-2 and TRBJ2-7, with D maybe TRBD2 (6 bases). Germline CDR1 SGHAT, CDR2 FQNNGV. Trimming took off 2 bases at V and 2 bases at J, with 13 bases between the two ends. This CDR3 spans 15 amino acids. CDR3 DNA sequence: TGTGCCAGCAGCTTATTCGGGACTCGGCCCTACGAGCAGTACTTC. The encoded protein is CASSLFGTRPYEQYF.

The rearrangement joins TRBV5-1 to TRBJ2-5, with a possible D match to TRBD2 (5 bases). The CDR3 is 15 residues long. The ends were cut back, 0 bases at V and 4 bases at J, with 13 bases in the middle. Germline V lookup: CDR1 SGHRS, CDR2 YFSETQ. The CDR3 region is CASSLAGVSTETQYF. For the CDR3, the DNA is TGCGCCAGCAGCTTGGCCGGGGTATCGACAGAGACCCAGTACTTC. The full variable domain, rest sourced from reference TRBV5-1 and TRBJ2-5, is KAGVTQTPRYLIKTRGQQVTLSCSPISGHRSVSWYQQTPGQGLQFLFEYFSETQRNKGNFPGRFSGRQFSNSRSEMNVSTLELGDSALYLCASSLAGVSTETQYFGPGTRLLVL.

The chain's CDR3 is CASGRGNTEAFF. Written as DNA, the CDR3 is TGCGCCAGCGGCAGGGGGAACACTGAAGCTTTCTTT. V gene TRBV5-1 combines with J gene TRBJ1-1, with D maybe TRBD1 (6 bases). Germline CDR1 SGHRS, CDR2 YFSETQ. The CDR3 length is 12 residues. V was shortened by 7 bases and J by 1 base, with 8 bases between the two germline ends.